Listed here are 12 T cell receptor beta chains from one sample, sequenced in a study of blood T cell repertoires in COVID-19. Profiled with immunoSEQ multiplex PCR; TCRdb holds only in-frame clones, not every one. This table holds about 300,000 clones, around 80% found once. Sequencing input: peripheral blood. The receptors come from a woman in her forties or fifties with acute or convalescent COVID-19.

This clone was observed a few times. This chain joins TRBV19 and TRBJ1-1; 9 bases match TRBD1. Looked up from germline, CDR1 is LNHDA and CDR2 is SQIVND (reference sequence). The CDR3 is 13 amino acids. J lost 4 bases, V lost 6 bases, and 3 bases had no gene match. The CDR3 loop reads CASSTGGITEAFF. The CDR3 DNA reads as TGTGCCAGTAGCACAGGGGGCATCACTGAAGCTTTCTTT. Looking up the rest from reference TRBV19 and TRBJ1-1 gives the full variable domain: DGGITQSPKYLFRKEGQNVTLSCEQNLNHDAMYWYRQDPGQGLRLIYYSQIVNDFQKGDIAEGYSVSREKKESFPLTVTSAQKNPTAFYLCASSTGGITEAFFGQGTRLTVV.

The chain has TRBV7-2 and TRBJ1-1; D is ambiguous. The CDR3 runs 13 residues. V lost 3 bases to trimming and J lost 4 bases, with 9 bases between them. Germline V gene sequence: CDR1 SGHTA, CDR2 FQGNSA. The CDR3 protein is CASSFRGATEAFF. For the CDR3, the DNA is TGTGCCAGCAGCTTCCGGGGTGCCACTGAAGCTTTCTTT.

V is TRBV19 and J is TRBJ2-5; D not resolved. The CDR3 length is 12 residues. V was clipped by 3 bases and J by 9 bases, with 11 bases between them. Germline V gives CDR1 LNHDA, CDR2 SQIVND (reference sequence). The CDR3 here is CASSIQPPAQYF. DNA of the CDR3: TGTGCCAGTAGTATTCAACCCCCGGCCCAGTACTTC.

The CDR3: CASSIWTSQDQPQHF. For the CDR3, the DNA is TGTGCCAGTAGTATTTGGACAAGCCAAGATCAGCCCCAGCATTTT. This chain links TRBV19 with TRBJ1-5, with D perhaps TRBD1 (5 bases). This CDR3 comprises 15 residues. Trimming removed 3 bases at V and 5 bases at J, with 14 bases between. Germline lookup yields CDR1 LNHDA and CDR2 SQIVND (reference sequence).

This chain links TRBV19 with TRBJ2-7; 7 positions agree with TRBD1. From germline, CDR1 is LNHDA and CDR2 SQIVND (reference sequence). CDR3 size: 13 residues. After removal of 4 bases from V and 2 bases from J, the junction contained 2 bases not matched to a gene. The CDR3 is CASSTGQPYEQYV. The DNA for the CDR3 is TGTGCCAGTAGTACGGGACAGCCCTACGAGCAGTACGTC.

The V gene is TRBV3-1 (or the pseudogene TRBV3-2), the J gene TRBJ1-4; the D gene is possibly TRBD1 (6 bases). The CDR3 totals 14 residues. Trimming removed 2 bases at V and 2 bases at J, with 6 bases between. Germline CDR1 reads LGHDT; CDR2 reads YNNKEL (reference sequence). DNA for the CDR3: TGTGCCAGCAGCCAAAGGGGGACTAATGAAAAACTGTTTTTT. Protein sequence: CASSQRGTNEKLFF.

The V gene is TRBV7-9, the J gene TRBJ1-4, with no clear D. Germline CDR1 is SEHNR and CDR2 is FQNEAQ (reference sequence). Trimming took 1 base from V and 8 from J, leaving 11 bases between them. The CDR3 contains 14 residues. The CDR3 coding sequence is TGTGCCAGCAGCTTAGAACTTCTGAGGGAAAAACTGTTTTTT. This codes for CASSLELLREKLFF.

Worth noting for this clone: Other DNA variants within this sample encode the same CDR3. The chain links TRBV10-3 to TRBJ1-2; 8 bases fit TRBD1. The V segment lost 3 bases and the J segment 4 bases; nucleotides outside the gene matches: 1. CDR1 is ENHRY and CDR2 is SYGVKD in the germline V gene. This CDR3 is 13 amino acids long. For the CDR3, the DNA is TGTGCCATCAGTGAAGGACAGGGCTATGGCTACACCTTC. This gives the protein CAISEGQGYGYTF.

The chain recombines TRBV4-3 with TRBJ1-4, with D possibly matching TRBD1 (5 bases). The V end was cut by 0 bases, the J end by 6 bases, with 11 bases between. The length of the CDR3 is 15 residues. Germline V lookup: CDR1 LGHNA, CDR2 YSLEER. The DNA of the CDR3 is TGCGCCAGCAGCCAAGAAACGGGGACTGATGAAAAACTGTTTTTT. Translation gives CASSQETGTDEKLFF.

This clone was seen only once. The chain carries TRBV5-1 and TRBJ2-3; 7 bases align to TRBD1. V gave up 4 bases and J gave up 1 base; unmatched junction bases: 6. Germline V CDR1 and CDR2: SGHRS, YFSETQ. The CDR3 consists of 15 residues. In DNA, the CDR3 is TGCGCCAGCAGCGTAGGGACAGACGGCACAGATACGCAGTATTTT. This encodes CASSVGTDGTDTQYF.

The chain joins TRBV2 to TRBJ1-5; 11 bases are a match to TRBD1. The CDR3 extends over 13 amino acids. Germline values: CDR1 SNHLY, CDR2 FYNNEI. V gave up 7 bases and J gave up 7 bases; unmatched junction bases: 3. CDR3 nucleotides: TGTGCCAGCATGGGACAGGGGGGGCAGCCCCAGCATTTT. Translating it yields CASMGQGGQPQHF.

The genes are TRBV30 and TRBJ2-3; D uncertain. The CDR3 loop spans 15 amino acids. Trimming pared 4 bases from V and 4 bases from J, leaving 18 bases between. Germline-derived CDR1 and CDR2 are GTSNPN and SVGIG (reference sequence). The CDR3 loop is CAWIRTPTDPDTQYF. The CDR3 DNA is TGTGCCTGGATCCGCACCCCAACAGACCCAGATACGCAGTATTTT. The complete variable domain, with remaining parts taken from reference TRBV30 and TRBJ2-3, reads SQTIHQWPATLVQPVGSPLSLECTVEGTSNPNLYWYRQAAGRGLQLLFYSVGIGQISSEVPQNLSASRPQDRQFILSSKKLLLSDSGFYLCAWIRTPTDPDTQYFGPGTRLTVL.